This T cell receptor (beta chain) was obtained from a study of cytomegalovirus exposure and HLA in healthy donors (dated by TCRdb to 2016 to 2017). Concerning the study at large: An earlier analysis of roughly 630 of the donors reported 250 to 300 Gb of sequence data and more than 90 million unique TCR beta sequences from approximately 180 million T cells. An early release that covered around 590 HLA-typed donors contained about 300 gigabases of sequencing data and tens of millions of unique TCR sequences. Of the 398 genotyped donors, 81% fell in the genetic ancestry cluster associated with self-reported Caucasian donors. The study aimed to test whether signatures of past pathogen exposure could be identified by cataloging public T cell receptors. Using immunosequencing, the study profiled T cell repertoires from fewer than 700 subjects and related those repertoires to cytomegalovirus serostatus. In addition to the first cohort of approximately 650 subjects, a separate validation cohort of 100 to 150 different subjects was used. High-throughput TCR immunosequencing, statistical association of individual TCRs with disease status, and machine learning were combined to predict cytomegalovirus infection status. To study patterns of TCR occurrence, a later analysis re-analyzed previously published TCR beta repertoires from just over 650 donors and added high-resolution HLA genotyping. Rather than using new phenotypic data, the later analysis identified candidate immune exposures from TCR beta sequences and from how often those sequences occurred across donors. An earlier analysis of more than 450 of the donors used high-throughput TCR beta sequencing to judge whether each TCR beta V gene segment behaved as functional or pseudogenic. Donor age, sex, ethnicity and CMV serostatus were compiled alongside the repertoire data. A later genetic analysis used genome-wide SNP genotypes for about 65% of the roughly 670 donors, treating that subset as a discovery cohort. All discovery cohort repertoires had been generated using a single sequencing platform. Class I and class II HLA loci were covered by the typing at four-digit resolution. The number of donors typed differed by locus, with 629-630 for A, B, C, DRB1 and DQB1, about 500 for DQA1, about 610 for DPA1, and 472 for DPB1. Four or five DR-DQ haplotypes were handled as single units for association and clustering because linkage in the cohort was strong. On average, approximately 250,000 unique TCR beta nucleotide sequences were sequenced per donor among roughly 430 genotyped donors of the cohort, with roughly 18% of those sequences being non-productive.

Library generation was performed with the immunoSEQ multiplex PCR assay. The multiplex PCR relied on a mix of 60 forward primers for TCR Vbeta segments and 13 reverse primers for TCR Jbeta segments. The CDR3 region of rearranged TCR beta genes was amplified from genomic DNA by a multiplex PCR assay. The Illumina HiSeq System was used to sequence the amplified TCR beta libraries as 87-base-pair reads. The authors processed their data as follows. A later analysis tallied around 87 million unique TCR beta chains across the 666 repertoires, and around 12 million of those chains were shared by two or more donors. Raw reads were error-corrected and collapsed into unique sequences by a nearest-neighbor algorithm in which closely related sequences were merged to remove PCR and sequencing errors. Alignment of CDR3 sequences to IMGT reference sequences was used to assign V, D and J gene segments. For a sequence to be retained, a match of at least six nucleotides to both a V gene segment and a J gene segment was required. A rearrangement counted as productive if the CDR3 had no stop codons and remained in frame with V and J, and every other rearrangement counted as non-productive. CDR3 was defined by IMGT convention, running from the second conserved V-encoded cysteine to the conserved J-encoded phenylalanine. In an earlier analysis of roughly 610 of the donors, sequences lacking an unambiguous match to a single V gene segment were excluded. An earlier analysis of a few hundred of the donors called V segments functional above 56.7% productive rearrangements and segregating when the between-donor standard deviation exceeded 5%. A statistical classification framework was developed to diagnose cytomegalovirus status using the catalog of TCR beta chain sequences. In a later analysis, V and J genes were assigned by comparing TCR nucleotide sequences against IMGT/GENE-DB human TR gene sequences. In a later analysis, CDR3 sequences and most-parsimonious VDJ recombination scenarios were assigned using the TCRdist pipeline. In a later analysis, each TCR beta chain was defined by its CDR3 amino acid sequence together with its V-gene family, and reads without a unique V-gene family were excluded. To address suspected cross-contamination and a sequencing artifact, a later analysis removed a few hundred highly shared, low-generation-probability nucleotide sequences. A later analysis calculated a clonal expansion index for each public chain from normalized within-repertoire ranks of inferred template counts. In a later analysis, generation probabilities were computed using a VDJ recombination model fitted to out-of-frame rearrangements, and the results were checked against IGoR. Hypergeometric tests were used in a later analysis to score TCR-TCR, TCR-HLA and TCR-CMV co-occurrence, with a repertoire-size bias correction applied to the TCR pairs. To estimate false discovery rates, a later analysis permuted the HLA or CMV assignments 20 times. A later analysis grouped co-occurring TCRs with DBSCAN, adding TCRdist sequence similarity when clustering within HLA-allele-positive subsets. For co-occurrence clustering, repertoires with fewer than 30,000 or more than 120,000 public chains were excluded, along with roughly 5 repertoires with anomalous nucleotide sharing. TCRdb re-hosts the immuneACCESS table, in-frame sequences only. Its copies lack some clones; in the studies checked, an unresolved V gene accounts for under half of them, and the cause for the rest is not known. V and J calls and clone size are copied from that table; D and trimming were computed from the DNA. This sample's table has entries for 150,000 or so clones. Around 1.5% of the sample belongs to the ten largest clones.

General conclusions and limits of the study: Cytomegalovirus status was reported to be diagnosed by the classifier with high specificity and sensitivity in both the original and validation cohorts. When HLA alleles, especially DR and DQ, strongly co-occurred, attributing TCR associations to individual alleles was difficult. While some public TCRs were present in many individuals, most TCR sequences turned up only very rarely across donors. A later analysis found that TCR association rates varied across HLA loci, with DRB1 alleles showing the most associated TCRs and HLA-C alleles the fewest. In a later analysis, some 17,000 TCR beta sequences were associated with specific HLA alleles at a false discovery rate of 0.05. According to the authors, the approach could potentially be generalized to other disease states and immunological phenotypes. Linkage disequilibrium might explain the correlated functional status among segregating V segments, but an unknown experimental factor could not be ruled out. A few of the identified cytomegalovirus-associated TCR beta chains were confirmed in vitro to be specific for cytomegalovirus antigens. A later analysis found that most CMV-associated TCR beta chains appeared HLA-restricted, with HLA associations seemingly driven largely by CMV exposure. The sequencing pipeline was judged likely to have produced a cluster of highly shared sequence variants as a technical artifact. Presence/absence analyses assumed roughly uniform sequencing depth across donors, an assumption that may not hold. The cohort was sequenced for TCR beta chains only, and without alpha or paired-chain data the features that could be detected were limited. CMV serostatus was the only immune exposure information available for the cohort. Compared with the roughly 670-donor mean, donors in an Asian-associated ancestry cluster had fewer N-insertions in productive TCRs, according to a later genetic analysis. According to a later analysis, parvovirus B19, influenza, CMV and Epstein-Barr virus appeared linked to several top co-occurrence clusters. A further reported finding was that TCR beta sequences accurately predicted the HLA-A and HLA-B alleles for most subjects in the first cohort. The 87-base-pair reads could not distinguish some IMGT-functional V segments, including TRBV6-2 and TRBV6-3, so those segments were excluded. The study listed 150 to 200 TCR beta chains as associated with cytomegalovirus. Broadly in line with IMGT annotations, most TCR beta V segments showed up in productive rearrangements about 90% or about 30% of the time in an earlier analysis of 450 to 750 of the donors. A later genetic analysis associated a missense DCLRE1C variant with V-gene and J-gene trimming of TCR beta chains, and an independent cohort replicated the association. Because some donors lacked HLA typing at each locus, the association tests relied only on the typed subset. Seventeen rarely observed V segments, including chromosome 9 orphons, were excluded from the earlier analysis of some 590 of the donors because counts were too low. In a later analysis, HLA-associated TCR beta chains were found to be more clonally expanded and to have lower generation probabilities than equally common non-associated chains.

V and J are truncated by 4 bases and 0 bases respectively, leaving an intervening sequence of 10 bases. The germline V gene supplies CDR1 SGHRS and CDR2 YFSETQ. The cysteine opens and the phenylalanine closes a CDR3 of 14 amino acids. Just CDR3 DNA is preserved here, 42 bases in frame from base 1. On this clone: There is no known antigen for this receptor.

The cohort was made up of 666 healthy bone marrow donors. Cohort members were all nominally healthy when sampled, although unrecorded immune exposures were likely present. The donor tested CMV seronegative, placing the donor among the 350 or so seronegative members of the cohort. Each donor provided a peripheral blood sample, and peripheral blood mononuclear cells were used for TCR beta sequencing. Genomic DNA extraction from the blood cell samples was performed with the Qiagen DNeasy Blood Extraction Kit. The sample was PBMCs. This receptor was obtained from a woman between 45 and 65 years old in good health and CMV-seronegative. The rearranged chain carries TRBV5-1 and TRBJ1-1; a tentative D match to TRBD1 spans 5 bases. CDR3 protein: CASSQDIMNTEAFF. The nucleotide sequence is TGCGCCAGCAGCCAGGACATAATGAACACTGAAGCTTTCTTT.